The clone carrying this T cell receptor (beta chain) was observed at least ten times. These data are taken from a study of neurological immune-mediated disorders. V lost 0 bases, J lost 2 bases, and 4 bases stayed unmatched. The CDR3 has 16 residues. CDR1 is SGHRS, CDR2 YFSETQ, per germline. 5'RACE with 10-nucleotide random UMIs produced the cDNA. MiXCR, run by TCRdb on the 5' RACE reads, gives a single entry per CDR3 protein. The repertoire consists of about 120,000 distinct CDR3 sequences, with about 3.2% occurring once and the leading ten covering 1% to 1.5%. Sequenced material: PBMCs. This sequence joins TRBV5-1 and TRBJ2-5; the match to TRBD2 covers 10 bases. The receptor was isolated from a woman aged 30 to 39 with multiple sclerosis. The CDR3 region has the DNA TGCGCCAGCAGCTTGGTTTTAGCGGGGGGACAAGAGACCCAGTACTTC. As protein: CASSLVLAGGQETQYF.